This T cell receptor (beta chain) was observed in a study of OX40 agonist ivuxolimab in advanced cancers. Whole-study context: Administration of intravenous ivuxolimab to patients occurred every 2 weeks at 0.01 to 10 mg/kg.

About this clone itself: Its specificity is unknown.

Germline V gene lookup returns CDR1 SGHTA and CDR2 FQGNSA. This CDR3 has 15 amino acids. The V and J ends lost 6 bases and 5 bases respectively, with 19 bases between them. General study findings and limits: Low normalized T-cell clonal expansion also characterized some of the nonresponders.

Repertoires were generated with immunoSEQ multiplex PCR, while TCRdb's copy carries only in-frame clones and drops some. This sample carries about 62,000 clones, roughly 88% of them seen once, and the ten largest clones take roughly 5%. This chain uses TRBV7-2 with TRBJ2-5, with D perhaps TRBD1 (6 bases). This TCR derives from an adult with an advanced solid tumor such as melanoma, head and neck, liver or kidney cancer. This sample comprised CD4+ or CD8+ T cells sorted from blood, obtained in a trial of the OX40 agonist ivuxolimab. The CDR3 spells CASRRASGVGETQYF. The DNA for the CDR3 is TGTGCCAGCAGGAGGGCATCAGGGGTGGGGGAGACCCAGTACTTC.